One sample yielded the 22 T cell receptor beta chains listed below, sequenced in a study of control samples from healthy donors and cancer patients. TCRdb's table, derived via immunoSEQ multiplex PCR, lists solely in-frame clones and lacks some. The sample has under 140,000 clones; more than 75% are singletons. Material: PBMCs. Receptor source: a woman aged 60-75 years with lung cancer.

V gene TRBV6-1 combines with J gene TRBJ1-1; D is unresolved. This CDR3 comprises 16 residues. Trimming shortened V by 2 bases and J by 0 bases, and 13 bases separated the two germline ends. Germline lookup yields CDR1 MNHNS and CDR2 SASEGT. The chain's CDR3 is CASSEPLTLMNTEAFF. The DNA of the CDR3 is TGTGCCAGCAGTGAACCACTGACTTTGATGAACACTGAAGCTTTCTTT.

V and J are TRBV7-8 and TRBJ1-6, with 7 positions matching TRBD1. Germline values: CDR1 SGHVS, CDR2 FQNEAQ. This CDR3 comprises 15 residues. With 5 bases clipped from V and 5 bases from J, the junction kept 6 bases outside the gene matches. CDR3 sequence: CASSPRDRNNSPLHF. The CDR3, as DNA: TGTGCCAGCAGCCCCCGGGACAGAAATAATTCACCCCTCCACTTT.

The chain recombines TRBV7-2 with TRBJ2-2; D call uncertain. Germline CDR1 reads SGHTA; CDR2 reads FQGNSA. Trimming stripped 2 bases from V and 1 base from J, with 14 bases between. CDR3 length: 17 amino acids. The CDR3 loop reads CASSLNSPNMNTGELFF. The CDR3 bases are TGTGCCAGCAGCTTAAACAGCCCTAACATGAACACCGGGGAGCTGTTTTTT.

This chain joins TRBV4-2 and TRBJ2-5; 7 bases agree with TRBD2. The V gene's germline CDR1 is LGHNA and CDR2 YNFKEQ. The CDR3 covers 16 residues. V lost 0 bases, J lost 3 bases, and 7 bases stayed unmatched. Here the CDR3 DNA reads TGTGCCAGCAGCCAAGACCATTCCCGGGGGGAAGAGACCCAGTACTTC. Amino acids: CASSQDHSRGEETQYF.

V usage is TRBV5-1 and J usage is TRBJ2-5; no clear D. The CDR3 spans 11 residues. Germline loops: CDR1 SGHRS, CDR2 YFSETQ. Between the trimmed V and J ends, which lost 5 bases and 3 bases, there was a span of 5 bases. The CDR3 DNA reads TGCGCCAGCAGAGAAGAAGAGACCCAGTACTTC. It encodes CASREEETQYF. The complete variable domain, with remaining parts taken from reference TRBV5-1 and TRBJ2-5, reads KAGVTQTPRYLIKTRGQQVTLSCSPISGHRSVSWYQQTPGQGLQFLFEYFSETQRNKGNFPGRFSGRQFSNSRSEMNVSTLELGDSALYLCASREEETQYFGPGTRLLVL.

The chain's CDR3 is CASGGTSGNYEQYF. Written as DNA, the CDR3 is TGTGCCAGCGGAGGGACTAGCGGGAATTACGAGCAGTACTTC. J is TRBJ2-7 and V is TRBV6-5, with 13 bases fitting TRBD2. CDR1 is MNHEY and CDR2 is SVGAGI in the germline V gene. V was pared by 8 bases and J by 4 bases, with 5 bases of the junction left unmatched. CDR3 length: 14 residues.

The V gene is TRBV7-9, the J gene TRBJ1-5, with TRBD1 matching over 7 bases. The CDR3 has 17 amino acids. V lost 1 base and J lost 3; bases outside the gene matches: 9. The germline gives CDR1 SEHNR, CDR2 FQNEAQ (reference sequence). In DNA, the CDR3 is TGTGCCAGCAGCTTAGTAGGGGGCGACGATAACAATCAGCCCCAGCATTTT. Translating it yields CASSLVGGDDNNQPQHF.

The chain has TRBV5-4 and TRBJ2-2; 7 bases align to TRBD1. The CDR3 loop spans 16 amino acids. With V trimmed by 2 bases and J by 3 bases, 7 bases remained unmatched. The germline V gene encodes CDR1 SGHNT and CDR2 YYREEE (reference sequence). In DNA form, the CDR3 reads TGTGCCAGCAGCTTAGCGAGGGGGCAGTACACCGGGGAGCTGTTTTTT. The encoded protein is CASSLARGQYTGELFF. The entire variable domain, with the rest obtained from reference TRBV5-4 and TRBJ2-2, is as follows: ETGVTQSPTHLIKTRGQQVTLRCSSQSGHNTVSWYQQALGQGPQFIFQYYREEENGRGNFPPRFSGLQFPNYSSELNVNALELDDSALYLCASSLARGQYTGELFFGEGSRLTVL.

The chain has TRBV20-1 and TRBJ1-2, with TRBD1 matching over 9 bases. The CDR3 is 14 residues long. The germline V gene encodes CDR1 DFQATT and CDR2 SNEGSKA (reference sequence). The V and J ends lost 3 bases and 3 bases, in that order; junction bases with no gene match: 5. The CDR3: CSASLGQGDYGYTF. CDR3 DNA: TGCAGTGCTAGTCTGGGACAGGGCGACTATGGCTACACCTTC.

This clone was detected only once. The chain recombines TRBV3-1 (or the pseudogene TRBV3-2) with TRBJ1-3; unclear D gene. The germline gives CDR1 LGHDT, CDR2 YNNKEL (reference sequence). The V end lost 0 bases, the J end lost 6 bases, and 3 bases lay between the germline ends. CDR3 length equals 12 residues. CDR3 sequence reads: CASSQEENTIYF. The DNA for the CDR3 is TGTGCCAGCAGCCAAGAAGAAAACACCATATATTTT.

V and J are TRBV6-5 and TRBJ1-1; D not resolved. Germline CDR1 reads MNHEY; CDR2 reads SVGAGI. CDR3 length: 15 residues. The germline V and J ends were trimmed by 8 bases and 2 bases, with 18 bases remaining between them. The CDR3 nucleotides are TGTGCCAGCCACTTCCAGCCAGACCTAAACACTGAAGCTTTCTTT. Amino acids: CASHFQPDLNTEAFF.

The rearrangement uses TRBV24-1 and TRBJ2-1; 9 positions match TRBD2. CDR3 length: 13 residues. Germline lookup yields CDR1 KGHDR and CDR2 SFDVKD. CDR3: CAAGAGGRSEQFF. CDR3 in DNA: TGTGCTGCCGGGGCGGGAGGGCGGAGTGAGCAGTTCTTC.

The chain recombines TRBV18 with TRBJ1-1; the match to TRBD1 covers 7 bases. Germline V gives CDR1 KGHSH, CDR2 LQKENI. The CDR3 covers 16 residues. The V and J ends lost 4 bases and 5 bases, in that order; junction bases with no gene match: 13. The CDR3 loop reads CASSQGVSQGSTEAFF. The CDR3 DNA reads as TGTGCCAGCTCACAGGGCGTCTCACAGGGGAGTACTGAAGCTTTCTTT. Variable domain in full (rest from reference TRBV18 and TRBJ1-1): NAGVMQNPRHLVRRRGQEARLRCSPMKGHSHVYWYRQLPEEGLKFMVYLQKENIIDESGMPKERFSAEFPKEGPSILRIQQVVRGDSAAYFCASSQGVSQGSTEAFFGQGTRLTVV.

This clone was seen only once. This rearrangement joins TRBV19 to TRBJ1-5; 8 bases agree with TRBD1. J was trimmed by 7 bases and V by 2 bases; bases with no gene match: 13. Germline V gene lookup returns CDR1 LNHDA and CDR2 SQIVND (reference sequence). The CDR3 has 17 amino acids. The CDR3, as DNA: TGTGCCAGTAGTATACATACTCGCAGGGGGCAGATGCAGCCCCAGCATTTT. Its protein product is CASSIHTRRGQMQPQHF.

The CDR3 here is CASKDNSNQPQHF. The CDR3 DNA reads as TGTGCCAGTAAGGACAATAGCAATCAGCCCCAGCATTTT. The chain uses TRBV19 and TRBJ1-5, with D possibly TRBD1 on 5 matching bases. The germline gives CDR1 LNHDA, CDR2 SQIVND (reference sequence). The CDR3 consists of 13 residues. Trimming left V 7 bases short and J 0 bases short, with 7 bases between.

Only one count was recorded for this clone. This rearrangement joins TRBV5-1 to TRBJ2-1, with D perhaps given as TRBD1 or TRBD2 (5 bases each). CDR3 length equals 16 residues. Germline loops: CDR1 SGHRS, CDR2 YFSETQ. The V end was cut by 1 base, the J end by 2 bases, with 13 bases between. The CDR3 bases are TGCGCCAGCAGCTTGATCGTGTCGGGACCCTACAATGAGCAGTTCTTC. Translating gives CASSLIVSGPYNEQFF. The full variable domain, its missing parts supplied by reference TRBV5-1 and TRBJ2-1, is KAGVTQTPRYLIKTRGQQVTLSCSPISGHRSVSWYQQTPGQGLQFLFEYFSETQRNKGNFPGRFSGRQFSNSRSEMNVSTLELGDSALYLCASSLIVSGPYNEQFFGPGTRLTVL.

This clone showed up just a few times. This rearrangement joins TRBV3-1 (or the pseudogene TRBV3-2) to TRBJ1-5; possible D gene TRBD1, 5 bases. The CDR3 is 13 amino acids. Germline CDR1 and CDR2: LGHDT and YNNKEL (reference sequence). Trimming cost V 3 bases and J 5 bases, with 8 bases left between them. CDR3 coding DNA: TGTGCCAGCAGCCAGGGAGGGGATCAGCCCCAGCATTTT. As protein: CASSQGGDQPQHF.

The chain is built from TRBV28 and TRBJ2-5; D perhaps matches TRBD1 (5 bases). The V gene lost 9 bases and the J gene lost 3 bases, with 17 bases spanning the gap. The CDR3 spans 14 residues. In germline, CDR1 is MDHEN, CDR2 SYDVKM. Here the CDR3 DNA reads TGTGCCAGTCAGCCCGGACACTTAGAAGAGACCCAGTACTTC. Translated, it gives CASQPGHLEETQYF. The full variable domain, in which reference TRBV28 and TRBJ2-5 provide the parts outside the CDR3, is DVKVTQSSRYLVKRTGEKVFLECVQDMDHENMFWYRQDPGLGLRLIYFSYDVKMKEKGDIPEGYSVSREKKERFSLILESASTNQTSMYLCASQPGHLEETQYFGPGTRLLVL.

The rearrangement links TRBV19 to TRBJ1-1; D unresolved. Trimming pared 7 bases from V and 2 bases from J, leaving 14 bases between. This CDR3 comprises 14 residues. Germline values: CDR1 LNHDA, CDR2 SQIVND (reference sequence). CDR3 sequence: CASISWGVNTEAFF. CDR3 nucleotides: TGTGCCAGTATTTCCTGGGGAGTAAACACTGAAGCTTTCTTT.

The chain carries TRBV28 and TRBJ1-1, with TRBD1 as a possible D gene (6 bases). CDR1 MDHEN and CDR2 SYDVKM come from the germline V gene. The CDR3 totals 14 residues. V was clipped by 8 bases and J by 0 bases, with 13 bases between them. CDR3 DNA sequence: TGTGCCAGCTATGGGGGCCCGATGAACACTGAAGCTTTCTTT. Its translation is CASYGGPMNTEAFF.

This clone has more than one count but fewer than ten. This chain uses TRBV27 with TRBJ2-7; 7 bases agree with TRBD2. The V gene end was trimmed by 1 base and the J gene end by 6 bases; junction bases not matched to a gene: 9. The CDR3 extends over 15 amino acids. The germline CDR1 and CDR2 sequences are MNHEY and SMNVEV (reference sequence). The CDR3 DNA reads TGTGCCAGCAGTTTATTTAGCGGGCCTACCTCCGAGCAGTACTTC. This codes for CASSLFSGPTSEQYF.

The chain has TRBV19 and TRBJ2-1, with 9 bases lining up with TRBD1. Germline lookup yields CDR1 LNHDA and CDR2 SQIVND (reference sequence). The CDR3 sequence is 14 residues long. V was pared by 4 bases and J by 2 bases, with 0 bases of the junction left unmatched. The CDR3: CASSRDRAYNEQFF. The CDR3 bases are TGTGCCAGTAGTAGGGACAGGGCCTACAATGAGCAGTTCTTC.